This T cell receptor (beta chain) is drawn from a study of CD8+CD57+ T cells in acquired aplastic anemia. For CDR3 and TCR beta VDJ profiling, genomic DNA was the template used. TCRdb redid the calling of the reads with MiXCR, one entry per CDR3 protein. The data hold some 190,000 distinct CDR3 sequences, with under 55% observed a single time. This clonotype came up a few times. The CDR3 spans 21 residues. Germline CDR1 reads KGHDR; CDR2 reads SFDVKD. Trimming at V came to 4 bases and at J to 0 bases, leaving 20 bases not matched to a gene. The clonotype was recovered from a human donor in good health. This chain joins TRBV24-1 and TRBJ2-5; TRBD2 matches at 9 bases. Material for sequencing was sorted CD4+, CD8+, or CD8+CD57+ T cells (not recorded which) from PBMCs. The chain's CDR3 is CATSDPPSPSGDPRYQETQYF. CDR3 sequence (DNA): TGTGCCACCAGTGACCCCCCTTCCCCTAGCGGGGACCCAAGGTACCAAGAGACCCAGTACTTC.